The 28 T cell receptor beta chains below come from one sample, sequenced in a study of cytomegalovirus exposure and HLA in healthy donors. Both 60 Vbeta primers and 13 Jbeta primers went into the PCR. TCRdb keeps only in-frame clones here, not all; method: immunoSEQ multiplex PCR. In the table there are fewer than 95,000 clones, around three quarters of which are singletons. Sequenced sample: PBMCs. The receptors derive from a man aged 25 to 45 in good health and CMV-seronegative.

This chain uses TRBV5-1 with TRBJ2-3, with D possibly matching TRBD2 (5 bases). The germline CDR1 and CDR2 sequences are SGHRS and YFSETQ. The CDR3 is made up of 15 amino acids. V gave up 4 bases and J gave up 3 bases, with 15 bases separating them. CDR3 sequence: CASSAERRQTDTQYF. CDR3 sequence (DNA): TGCGCCAGCAGCGCGGAGCGGAGGCAGACAGATACGCAGTATTTT.

The genes are TRBV6-6 and TRBJ2-1; D may be TRBD1 (6 bases). Trimming stripped 7 bases from V and 4 bases from J, with 11 bases between. The CDR3 covers 13 residues. Germline V gene sequence: CDR1 MNHNY, CDR2 SVGAGI (reference sequence). CDR3 nucleotide sequence: TGTGCCAGCAAGCGGACAGCTTACAATGAGCAGTTCTTC. Protein: CASKRTAYNEQFF.

CDR3 sequence (DNA): TGTGCCAGCAGGAGGGAGACAGGGTTAGGTGAAAAACTGTTTTTT. Protein sequence: CASRRETGLGEKLFF. This rearrangement joins TRBV2 to TRBJ1-4; 7 positions match TRBD1. The CDR3 runs to 15 residues. Per germline, CDR1 SNHLY and CDR2 FYNNEI. Trimming took 6 bases from V and 7 from J; bases not matched to a gene: 11.

Notes on this clone: The same CDR3 also results from other DNA sequences found in this sample. The rearrangement joins TRBV6-5 to TRBJ1-2; 7 positions match TRBD1. CDR3 length equals 14 residues. Germline CDR1 reads MNHEY; CDR2 reads SVGAGI. The V segment lost 7 bases and the J segment 4 bases; nucleotides outside the gene matches: 9. In nucleotides, the CDR3 is TGTGCCAGCACCCCTAGACAGGGCGCCTATGGCTACACCTTC. This translates into CASTPRQGAYGYTF.

The genes are TRBV7-2 and TRBJ1-6, with D tentatively TRBD1 (6 bases). Trimming took 1 base from V and 6 from J, leaving 10 bases between them. This CDR3 has 15 residues. The germline gives CDR1 SGHTA, CDR2 FQGNSA. CDR3 amino acids: CASSLGAGVNSPLHF. DNA for the CDR3: TGTGCCAGCAGCTTAGGGGCAGGGGTTAATTCACCCCTCCACTTT.

The chain uses TRBV4-2 and TRBJ1-2; 8 positions match TRBD1. The length of the CDR3 is 14 residues. V shed 1 base and J 7 bases; nucleotides not matched to a gene: 5. Germline V lookup: CDR1 LGHNA, CDR2 YNFKEQ. The CDR3 nucleotides read TGTGCCAGCAGCCAAGGGACAGGGATACTTGGCTACACCTTC. This translates into CASSQGTGILGYTF.

The gene calls are TRBV27 and TRBJ2-3; the D gene is possibly TRBD2 (5 bases). The CDR3 runs 16 residues. V dropped 1 base and J dropped 0 bases, with 11 bases sitting between them. The germline CDR1 and CDR2 sequences are MNHEY and SMNVEV (reference sequence). The CDR3 is CASSLWWRPSTDTQYF. In DNA, the CDR3 is TGTGCCAGCAGTTTATGGTGGAGGCCTAGCACAGATACGCAGTATTTT.

This sequence joins TRBV15 and TRBJ1-2, with D possibly being TRBD1 (5 bases). Germline CDR1 is LNHNV and CDR2 is YYDKDF (reference sequence). The CDR3 has 13 amino acids. V was cut by 6 bases and J by 5 bases, with 13 bases left in between. The CDR3 spells CATSNSGGYGYTF. The DNA for the CDR3 is TGTGCCACCAGTAATTCGGGGGGGTATGGCTACACCTTC. The whole variable domain, filled in from reference TRBV15 and TRBJ1-2, reads DAMVIQNPRYQVTQFGKPVTLSCSQTLNHNVMYWYQQKSSQAPKLLFHYYDKDFNNEADTPDNFQSRRPNTSFCFLDIRSPGLGDTAMYLCATSNSGGYGYTFGSGTRLTVV.

V usage is TRBV2 and J usage is TRBJ2-5; TRBD2 matches 7 bases. V lost 4 bases to trimming and J lost 3 bases; unmatched junction nucleotides: 8. CDR1 SNHLY and CDR2 FYNNEI come from the germline V gene. This CDR3 comprises 15 residues. The DNA of the CDR3 is TGTGCCAGCAGTGTTCTCGGGACTAACAAAGAGACCCAGTACTTC. It codes for CASSVLGTNKETQYF.

The chain couples TRBV14 to TRBJ2-1; 10 nucleotides match TRBD2. The CDR3 totals 14 residues. Trimming cost V 3 bases and J 7 bases; bases outside gene matches: 3. Germline V gene sequence: CDR1 SGHDN, CDR2 FVKESK. This chain's CDR3 is CASSHLAGANEQFF. CDR3 DNA: TGTGCCAGCAGCCACCTAGCGGGGGCTAATGAGCAGTTCTTC.

The chain joins TRBV7-2 to TRBJ1-6; D is perhaps TRBD1 (6 bases). CDR1 and CDR2 (germline): SGHTA, FQGNSA. V dropped 2 bases and J dropped 10 bases, with 27 bases sitting between them. The CDR3 covers 19 residues. CDR3 nucleotide sequence: TGTGCCAGCAGCTTATTCCCAGCTAAAGCGGGGGGCCTAGGGTCACCCCTCCACTTT. Amino acids: CASSLFPAKAGGLGSPLHF.

Comment on this clone: At one of its ends the junction is not consistent with the germline gene, which may arise from a read error. The chain joins TRBV7-9 to TRBJ2-3; TRBD1 matches 10 bases. Germline V gives CDR1 SEHNR, CDR2 FQNEAQ (reference sequence). The CDR3 runs to 16 residues. As DNA, the CDR3 is TGTTCCAGCAGCCGTCGGACAGGGGGTTTCACAGATACGCAGTATTTT. Translated, it gives CSSSRRTGGFTDTQYF.

There are a few counts of this clone. V and J are TRBV11-2 and TRBJ2-4; 10 nucleotides align to TRBD1. Trimming removed 0 bases from V and 7 bases from J; junction bases left unmatched: 3. The length of the CDR3 is 15 residues. The V gene's germline CDR1 is SGHAT and CDR2 FQNNGV. The CDR3 spells CASSLERTGGNIQYF. CDR3 bases: TGTGCCAGCAGCTTAGAGCGGACAGGGGGGAACATTCAGTACTTC.

This chain uses TRBV2 with TRBJ2-2, with a weak D call TRBD1 (6 bases). CDR1 and CDR2 (germline): SNHLY, FYNNEI. Deletions cut 8 bases from V and 4 bases from J, with 14 bases between. The CDR3 has 14 amino acids. The CDR3 coding sequence is TGTGCCAGCGGGAAGCAGGGGCTCACCGGGGAGCTGTTTTTT. It specifies CASGKQGLTGELFF.

This sequence joins TRBV4-3 and TRBJ2-5; TRBD2 matches at 11 bases. After removal of 0 bases from V and 7 bases from J, the junction contained 10 bases not matched to a gene. CDR1 LGHNA and CDR2 YSLEER come from the germline V gene. The CDR3 is 17 residues long. The CDR3 here is CASSQEGLAGTRTTQYF. In DNA, the CDR3 is TGCGCCAGCAGCCAAGAAGGACTAGCGGGCACCAGGACGACCCAGTACTTC.

The genes are TRBV7-2 and TRBJ2-7; 10 bases are a match to TRBD1. V shed 4 bases and J 6 bases; nucleotides not matched to a gene: 15. CDR1 and CDR2 from the germline V gene are SGHTA and FQGNSA. CDR3 length: 17 residues. The CDR3 region is CASSSPQTGGIASEQYF. Here the CDR3 DNA reads TGTGCCAGCAGCTCACCACAGACAGGGGGCATTGCGTCCGAGCAGTACTTC.

The chain couples TRBV7-9 to TRBJ2-1; no firm D call. V was trimmed by 1 base and J by 10 bases, leaving 5 bases between them. CDR3 length: 11 amino acids. In germline, CDR1 is SEHNR, CDR2 FQNEAQ (reference sequence). The CDR3 nucleotides read TGTGCCAGCAGCTTAGGGCCAGAGCAGTTCTTC. It yields the protein CASSLGPEQFF.

The rearrangement uses TRBV18 and TRBJ1-3; D is ambiguous. The CDR3 is 14 amino acids. Germline values: CDR1 KGHSH, CDR2 LQKENI. V lost 3 bases and J 8 bases, leaving 14 bases between the germline ends. The CDR3 loop is CASSPGLNEDTIYF. CDR3 DNA sequence: TGTGCCAGCTCACCCGGTCTAAACGAGGACACCATATATTTT. Variable domain in full (rest from reference TRBV18 and TRBJ1-3): NAGVMQNPRHLVRRRGQEARLRCSPMKGHSHVYWYRQLPEEGLKFMVYLQKENIIDESGMPKERFSAEFPKEGPSILRIQQVVRGDSAAYFCASSPGLNEDTIYFGEGSWLTVV.

The chain combines TRBV9 with TRBJ1-6, with D perhaps TRBD1 (6 bases). The germline gives CDR1 SGDLS, CDR2 YYNGEE. The CDR3 is 15 residues long. The ends were cut back, 3 bases at V and 4 bases at J, with 11 bases in the middle. CDR3 amino acids: CASSAWDTYNSPLHF. CDR3 bases: TGTGCCAGCAGCGCATGGGACACATATAATTCACCCCTCCACTTT. The variable domain in full, with the rest retrieved from reference TRBV9 and TRBJ1-6, is DSGVTQTPKHLITATGQRVTLRCSPRSGDLSVYWYQQSLDQGLQFLIQYYNGEERAKGNILERFSAQQFPDLHSELNLSSLELGDSALYFCASSAWDTYNSPLHFGNGTRLTVT.

V usage is TRBV7-2 and J usage is TRBJ1-2; no clear D gene. This CDR3 comprises 14 residues. With 6 bases removed from V and 0 bases from J, the gap between germline ends came to 11 bases. Germline V gives CDR1 SGHTA, CDR2 FQGNSA. The CDR3 nucleotides are TGTGCCAGCAGGAAGGAGGTAGCTAACTATGGCTACACCTTC. Protein product: CASRKEVANYGYTF.

V usage is TRBV9 and J usage is TRBJ2-3, with D maybe TRBD1 (6 bases). The V and J ends lost 7 bases and 0 bases respectively, with 15 bases between them. The CDR3 is made up of 15 amino acids. Germline loops: CDR1 SGDLS, CDR2 YYNGEE. The CDR3 DNA is TGTGCCAGCGGAGGACAGCCTCTTAGCACAGATACGCAGTATTTT. Translating it yields CASGGQPLSTDTQYF.

The table lists this clone with a count of one. The J gene is TRBJ1-5, the V gene TRBV28; no clear D gene. This CDR3 has 18 residues. Germline V gives CDR1 MDHEN, CDR2 SYDVKM. The V end lost 7 bases, the J end lost 1 base, and 23 bases lay between the germline ends. CDR3 region: CASTTPDAGLLSNQPQHF. The CDR3 DNA reads as TGTGCCAGCACCACTCCTGACGCTGGACTATTAAGCAATCAGCCCCAGCATTTT.

The chain links TRBV5-6 to TRBJ1-4; D gene uncertain. Germline V lookup: CDR1 SGHDT, CDR2 YYEEEE. The CDR3 totals 15 residues. V lost 2 bases, J lost 0 bases, and 8 bases lay in between. In DNA form, the CDR3 reads TGTGCCAGCAGCTTCTCGGGAACAACTAATGAAAAACTGTTTTTT. Encoded protein: CASSFSGTTNEKLFF.

The chain combines TRBV7-6 with TRBJ2-2; tentative D call: TRBD1 (5 bases). The CDR3 runs 15 residues. V dropped 1 base and J dropped 7 bases, with 13 bases sitting between them. Germline values: CDR1 SGHVS, CDR2 FNYEAQ. CDR3 in DNA: TGTGCCAGCAGCTTAGAGTTGCAGGGCGGCGGGGAGCTGTTTTTT. It codes for CASSLELQGGGELFF.

This clone was observed a handful of times. This chain connects TRBV7-2 to TRBJ1-2, with D tentatively TRBD1 (6 bases). CDR1 is SGHTA and CDR2 is FQGNSA in the germline V gene. CDR3 length: 14 residues. V was cut by 4 bases and J by 5 bases, with 14 bases left in between. The CDR3 protein is CASSSDRTLYGYTF. As DNA, the CDR3 is TGTGCCAGCAGCTCAGACAGGACCTTGTATGGCTACACCTTC.

The gene calls are TRBV13 and TRBJ2-2, with 8 bases matching TRBD1. The germline V gene has CDR1 PRHDT and CDR2 FYEKMQ (reference sequence). V was pared by 5 bases and J by 1 base, with 3 bases of the junction left unmatched. The CDR3 runs 15 residues. The CDR3 spells CASSLDRGNTGELFF. DNA of the CDR3: TGTGCCAGCAGCCTAGACAGGGGGAACACCGGGGAGCTGTTTTTT.

This clone has only a few counts. The chain uses TRBV19 and TRBJ1-1; 9 bases agree with TRBD1. The CDR3 sequence is 14 residues long. Germline CDR1 LNHDA, CDR2 SQIVND (reference sequence). Trimming at V came to 6 bases and at J to 4 bases, leaving 6 bases not matched to a gene. CDR3 DNA sequence: TGTGCCAGTAGGTTGGACAGGGGAAGCACTGAAGCTTTCTTT. Protein product: CASRLDRGSTEAFF. The variable domain in full, completed from reference TRBV19 and TRBJ1-1, reads DGGITQSPKYLFRKEGQNVTLSCEQNLNHDAMYWYRQDPGQGLRLIYYSQIVNDFQKGDIAEGYSVSREKKESFPLTVTSAQKNPTAFYLCASRLDRGSTEAFFGQGTRLTVV.

V usage is TRBV5-4 and J usage is TRBJ1-2; TRBD1 aligns across 10 bases. This CDR3 has 13 residues. Germline assignment: CDR1 SGHNT and CDR2 YYREEE (reference sequence). V was clipped by 3 bases and J by 4 bases; unmatched bases: 0. The CDR3 here is CASSWTGGYGYTF. The CDR3 DNA reads TGTGCCAGCAGCTGGACAGGGGGCTATGGCTACACCTTC.